This T cell receptor beta chain was sequenced in a study of CD8 T cells in Susac syndrome. Study-wide results and caveats: By the study's own acknowledgment, its TCR sequencing and HLA analysis included relatively few individuals. Susac-specific public clones were found in both the total CD8+ and the CD8+ TEMRA repertoires, with over 15 in the former and roughly five in the latter.

The Susac syndrome patients fit the recently defined diagnostic criteria for definite or probable disease. This clonotype is labeled medium-sized. No antigen is known for it. The CDR3 runs 14 residues. Losses at the gene ends were 4 bases for V and 0 bases for J; bases not matched to a gene: 4. Germline V lookup: CDR1 SQVTM, CDR2 ANQGSEA. Random hexamers primed reverse transcription of about 0.45 to 1 ug RNA. The CDR3 of TCR beta was amplified by immunoSEQ multiplex PCR across 54 Vbeta and 13 Jbeta. One entry per CDR3 protein results from TCRdb running MiXCR on the immunoSEQ multiplex PCR reads. The sample gives around 23,000 distinct CDR3 sequences, 90% to 95% of which show up once; 0.55% to 0.7% is in the top ten.

The material sequenced was CD8+ T cells from PBMCs. The rearrangement uses TRBV29-1 and TRBJ2-7; 9 nucleotides line up with TRBD1. The sequence derives from a human donor with Susac syndrome. The CDR3: CSVVGTGFSYEQYF. Written as DNA, the CDR3 is TGCAGCGTTGTCGGGACAGGGTTCTCCTACGAGCAGTACTTC.